The 28 T cell receptor beta chains listed next were all sequenced from one sample in a study of spatial heterogeneity in lung cancer. Overall study results and limits: The number of expanded tumor alpha and beta chains correlated with mutation number.

The time point was: sample taken at primary tumor resection. TCRdb independently ran MiXCR on the 5' RACE reads; one entry per CDR3 protein. Of 20,000 to 30,000 distinct CDR3 sequences listed, 8.8% are singletons. Their cognate antigens are unknown. The material was lung tumor tissue, obtained at surgery. Receptors were obtained from a male donor with early-stage non-small cell lung cancer.

This clonotype was seen many times. This chain uses TRBV7-9 with TRBJ2-1; D remains ambiguous. The V end lost 2 bases, the J end lost 5 bases, and 4 bases lay between the germline ends. The V gene's germline CDR1 is SEHNR and CDR2 FQNEAQ (reference sequence). This CDR3 contains 12 residues. The CDR3 DNA sequence: TGTGCCAGCAGCTTACGGCACAATGAGCAGTTCTTC. Its translation is CASSLRHNEQFF.

Worth noting for this clonotype: This may be a read error, as it is one base from a much larger clone. This rearrangement joins TRBV7-3 to TRBJ1-6; D gene uncertain. The germline V and J ends were trimmed by 5 bases and 11 bases, with 13 bases remaining between them. The CDR3 loop spans 13 amino acids. The germline V gene encodes CDR1 SGHTA and CDR2 FQGTGA. This CDR3 reads CASSPRVDPPLHF. The CDR3, as DNA: TGTGCCAGCAGCCCCCGGGTAGATCCACCCCTCCACTTT. The variable domain in full, completed from reference TRBV7-3 and TRBJ1-6, reads GAGVSQTPSNKVTEKGKYVELRCDPISGHTALYWYRQSLGQGPEFLIYFQGTGAADDSGLPNDRFFAVRPEGSVSTLKIQRTERGDSAVYLCASSPRVDPPLHFGNGTRLTVT.

The chain has TRBV20-1 and TRBJ2-7; 11 positions match TRBD2. The CDR3 spans 14 residues. Germline V lookup: CDR1 DFQATT, CDR2 SNEGSKA (reference sequence). Losses at the gene ends were 1 base for V and 2 bases for J; bases not matched to a gene: 1. The CDR3 spells CSARVTSGAYEQYF. The CDR3 bases are TGCAGTGCTAGAGTGACTAGCGGGGCCTACGAGCAGTACTTC.

Here the CDR3 DNA reads TGTGCCAGCAGTTACAAGTCCCCTGGGGCCAACGTCCTGACTTTC. Translating it yields CASSYKSPGANVLTF. The rearrangement links TRBV6-5 to TRBJ2-6, with unresolved D. With 2 bases removed from V and 2 bases from J, the gap between germline ends came to 7 bases. This CDR3 has 15 amino acids. Germline CDR1 is MNHEY and CDR2 is SVGAGI.

This clonotype occurred many times. The V gene is TRBV9, the J gene TRBJ2-7, with D hard to call. Trimming cost V 4 bases and J 3 bases, with 17 bases left between them. The length of the CDR3 is 15 residues. Germline-derived CDR1 and CDR2 are SGDLS and YYNGEE. The CDR3 coding sequence is TGTGCCAGCAGCCCATTCGACACGGTTATCTACGAGCAGTACTTC. Translating it yields CASSPFDTVIYEQYF.

This chain joins TRBV28 and TRBJ2-1; possible D gene TRBD2, 6 bases. CDR3 length: 17 residues. The V gene lost 6 bases and the J gene lost 4 bases, with 22 bases spanning the gap. The germline gives CDR1 MDHEN, CDR2 SYDVKM. The CDR3 bases are TGTGCCAGCAGCTCCTCGGCACTAGCTACTTTTTACAATGAGCAGTTCTTC. Residues: CASSSSALATFYNEQFF.

This clonotype is termed medium-sized (0.01 to 0.1%). The rearrangement links TRBV19 to TRBJ2-1, with D hard to call. The germline V gene encodes CDR1 LNHDA and CDR2 SQIVND (reference sequence). The CDR3 runs 15 residues. The ends were cut back, 5 bases at V and 0 bases at J, with 11 bases in the middle. The CDR3 region is CASSARQSSYNEQFF. CDR3 nucleotide sequence: TGTGCCAGTAGTGCCCGCCAGAGCTCCTACAATGAGCAGTTCTTC.

The V call is TRBV7-2, the J call TRBJ2-1; D might be TRBD1 or TRBD2, each matching 7 bases. Germline V gene lookup returns CDR1 SGHTA and CDR2 FQGNSA. There are 18 residues in the CDR3. V was trimmed by 1 base and J by 9 bases, leaving 25 bases between them. CDR3 sequence: CASSLVALGTGEGGEQFF. The CDR3 DNA reads as TGTGCCAGCAGCTTAGTAGCGTTAGGCACAGGGGAGGGGGGTGAGCAGTTCTTC.

Many counts were recorded for this clonotype. The rearrangement links TRBV9 to TRBJ2-1; D call uncertain. The CDR3 is 15 amino acids. V lost 7 bases and J 5 bases, leaving 19 bases between the germline ends. Looked up from germline, CDR1 is SGDLS and CDR2 is YYNGEE. In nucleotides, the CDR3 is TGTGCCAGCGGTACTACTCCCGCCCCCGACAATGAGCAGTTCTTC. Translation: CASGTTPAPDNEQFF.

In its sample, this clonotype was seen many times. CDR3 nucleotides: TGTGCCAGCAGCCATCTCGGGAGTATCGGTGAGCAGTTCTTC. Translated, it gives CASSHLGSIGEQFF. The chain links TRBV3-1 to TRBJ2-1, with D tentatively TRBD2 (6 bases). CDR3 size: 14 residues. Germline loops: CDR1 LGHDT, CDR2 YNNKEL (reference sequence). Between the trimmed V and J ends, which lost 3 bases and 9 bases, there was a span of 15 bases.

Ten or more counts support this clonotype. V is TRBV7-2 and J is TRBJ2-1, with TRBD2 matching over 8 bases. J lost 7 bases, V lost 2 bases, and 13 bases had no gene match. The CDR3 spans 17 residues. CDR1 is SGHTA, CDR2 FQGNSA, per germline. For the CDR3, the DNA is TGTGCCAGCAGCTTACTAGTCCTATCGGGGGGGAGGAATGAGCAGTTCTTC. Amino acids: CASSLLVLSGGRNEQFF.

In the case of this clonotype: This may stem from a read error, because a much larger clone lies one nucleotide away. This chain uses TRBV11-2 with TRBJ2-2, with 7 nucleotides matching TRBD2. Germline CDR1 and CDR2: SGHAT and FQNNGV. The V and J ends lost 5 bases and 3 bases, in that order; junction bases with no gene match: 9. This CDR3 has 16 amino acids. CDR3 in amino acids: CASSVGLVGDTGELFF. The CDR3 DNA reads as TGTGCCAGCAGCGTAGGACTAGTGGGGGACACCGGGGAGCTGTTTTTT.

The table lists this clonotype with a count of one. Relative to the germline gene, one junction end is altered; a read error may explain this. The V call is TRBV6-5, the J call TRBJ2-7; possible D gene TRBD1, 7 bases. This CDR3 has 17 amino acids. The germline V gene has CDR1 MNHEY and CDR2 SVGAGI. The CDR3 DNA reads as TGTGCCAGCAGCCTACTCGGGGGCGGGGACAGCCACTACGTGCAGTACTTC. It yields the protein CASSLLGGGDSHYVQYF.

This clonotype was recorded once. This sequence joins TRBV7-6 and TRBJ2-5; 10 bases align to TRBD2. Germline V lookup: CDR1 SGHVS, CDR2 FNYEAQ. J gave up 5 bases and V 5 bases, and 8 bases lay outside the gene matches. This CDR3 spans 15 amino acids. DNA of the CDR3: TGTGCCAGCAGCGCTAGCGGGGGACCCTGGGAGACCCAGTACTTC. Residues: CASSASGGPWETQYF. The variable domain in full, completed from reference TRBV7-6 and TRBJ2-5, reads GAGVSQSPRYKVTKRGQDVALRCDPISGHVSLYWYRQALGQGPEFLTYFNYEAQQDKSGLPNDRFSAERPEGSISTLTIQRTEQRDSAMYRCASSASGGPWETQYFGPGTRLLVL.

Ten or more counts support this clonotype. The V gene is TRBV24-1, the J gene TRBJ2-1; D not certain. The CDR3 extends over 13 amino acids. In germline, CDR1 is KGHDR, CDR2 SFDVKD. The V end lost 5 bases, the J end lost 10 bases, and 14 bases lay between the germline ends. The chain's CDR3 is CATSGALSVEQFF. The CDR3 coding sequence is TGTGCCACCAGTGGGGCCCTTTCGGTGGAGCAGTTCTTC.

This clonotype was seen ten or more times. The chain employs TRBV7-3 and TRBJ2-7; 9 bases align to TRBD2. The CDR3 has 17 amino acids. The germline V gene encodes CDR1 SGHTA and CDR2 FQGTGA. V shed 7 bases, J shed 0 bases, and the junction held 13 bases outside the gene matches. CDR3 sequence: CASKVRLAEKYSYEQYF. The CDR3 nucleotides read TGTGCCAGCAAAGTGAGACTAGCGGAGAAGTACTCCTACGAGCAGTACTTC.

The sample holds many counts of this clonotype. The chain carries TRBV11-2 and TRBJ2-5; tentatively, D is TRBD2 (6 bases). Germline CDR1 reads SGHAT; CDR2 reads FQNNGV. The V and J ends lost 5 bases and 4 bases respectively, with 14 bases between them. The CDR3 is 14 residues long. CDR3: CASSPGTGGETQYF. The CDR3 bases are TGTGCCAGCAGCCCAGGGACCGGGGGAGAGACCCAGTACTTC.

This clonotype was picked up a small number of times. V usage is TRBV7-3 and J usage is TRBJ2-1; 13 nucleotides align to TRBD2. V dropped 5 bases and J dropped 8; count of bases not matched to a gene: 9. The CDR3 is 16 residues long. Germline V gene data show CDR1 as SGHTA and CDR2 as FQGTGA. Here the CDR3 DNA reads TGTGCCAGCAGCCCAGGGACTAGCGGGGACTGGGATGAGCAGTTCTTC. Encoded protein: CASSPGTSGDWDEQFF.

This clonotype was found many times. The chain has TRBV6-2 or TRBV6-3 and TRBJ2-6; no clear D gene. The V gene lost 2 bases and the J gene lost 4 bases, with 9 bases spanning the gap. Germline CDR1 MNHEY, CDR2 SVGEGT. There are 15 residues in the CDR3. The CDR3 nucleotides read TGTGCCAGCAGTTACGGTCTGATAGGGGCCAACGTCCTGACTTTC. Amino acids: CASSYGLIGANVLTF.

This clonotype occurred many times. V is TRBV7-2 and J is TRBJ2-7, with D perhaps TRBD2 (5 bases). This CDR3 contains 15 residues. Germline V gene sequence: CDR1 SGHTA, CDR2 FQGNSA. V was clipped by 4 bases and J by 0 bases, with 13 bases between them. The CDR3 region has the DNA TGTGCCAGCAGCTCTCCAGGACTGAGCTCCTACGAGCAGTACTTC. It specifies CASSSPGLSSYEQYF.

This clonotype was detected ten times or more. The chain is built from TRBV10-3 and TRBJ1-5; D is ambiguous. V lost 7 bases and J lost 7, with 14 bases in between. In germline, CDR1 is ENHRY, CDR2 SYGVKD. CDR3 length: 13 residues. The CDR3 is CAIKDIEDQPQHF. DNA of the CDR3: TGTGCCATCAAGGATATAGAGGACCAGCCCCAGCATTTT.

This clonotype has ten or more counts. The chain combines TRBV18 with TRBJ2-1; tentative D call: TRBD2 (6 bases). Germline V lookup: CDR1 KGHSH, CDR2 LQKENI. With 1 base removed from V and 5 bases from J, the gap between germline ends came to 6 bases. This CDR3 spans 13 amino acids. The CDR3 sequence is CASSPRTNNEQFF. In nucleotides, the CDR3 is TGTGCCAGCTCACCACGGACTAACAATGAGCAGTTCTTC.

This clonotype was found many times. The chain has TRBV7-2 and TRBJ1-5; D gene ambiguous. V was pared by 2 bases and J by 5 bases, with 7 bases between. Germline CDR1 is SGHTA and CDR2 is FQGNSA. The CDR3 contains 13 residues. In DNA form, the CDR3 reads TGTGCCAGCAGCTTAACATTCCATCAGCCCCAGCATTTT. Translation: CASSLTFHQPQHF.

There are a few counts of this clonotype. The chain carries TRBV7-2 and TRBJ2-3; no clear D. This CDR3 region has 14 residues. Germline V lookup: CDR1 SGHTA, CDR2 FQGNSA. The V and J ends lost 0 bases and 2 bases respectively, with 6 bases between them. CDR3 bases: TGTGCCAGCAGCTTAGCAGCTAACACAGATACGCAGTATTTT. Translating gives CASSLAANTDTQYF.

This clonotype came up many times. This chain joins TRBV6-5 and TRBJ2-7; the D gene is possibly TRBD1 (6 bases). The V gene's germline CDR1 is MNHEY and CDR2 SVGAGI. Trimming took off 6 bases at V and 2 bases at J, with 14 bases between the two ends. This CDR3 is built from 14 residues. CDR3 residues: CASRPGTSTYEQYF. The CDR3 DNA is TGTGCCAGCAGGCCCGGGACATCGACCTACGAGCAGTACTTC.

There are many counts of this clonotype. The V call is TRBV28, the J call TRBJ1-1, with D perhaps matching TRBD1 (5 bases). The germline V gene encodes CDR1 MDHEN and CDR2 SYDVKM. Trimming took 2 bases from V and 3 from J, leaving 10 bases between them. The CDR3 runs to 14 residues. The CDR3 loop is CASSLGGRDTEAFF. DNA of the CDR3: TGTGCCAGCAGTTTAGGGGGTCGGGACACTGAAGCTTTCTTT.

This clonotype was counted a few times. The chain employs TRBV6-2 or TRBV6-3 and TRBJ2-2, with 8 bases aligning to TRBD2. CDR3 length equals 16 residues. V lost 8 bases, J lost 4 bases, and 12 bases stayed unmatched. Germline assignment: CDR1 MNHEY and CDR2 SVGEGT. The CDR3 spells CASFSPAGASTGELFF. The CDR3, as DNA: TGTGCCAGCTTTTCCCCAGCGGGGGCCAGCACCGGGGAGCTGTTTTTT.

V gene TRBV24-1 combines with J gene TRBJ2-7, with 8 nucleotides matching TRBD2. The CDR3 has 14 residues. The trim removed 7 bases at V and 2 bases at J, leaving 6 bases unmatched. Per germline, CDR1 KGHDR and CDR2 SFDVKD. In DNA, the CDR3 is TGTGCCACCAGGGAACTAGCGGTAGCCTACGAGCAGTACTTC. Translated: CATRELAVAYEQYF.